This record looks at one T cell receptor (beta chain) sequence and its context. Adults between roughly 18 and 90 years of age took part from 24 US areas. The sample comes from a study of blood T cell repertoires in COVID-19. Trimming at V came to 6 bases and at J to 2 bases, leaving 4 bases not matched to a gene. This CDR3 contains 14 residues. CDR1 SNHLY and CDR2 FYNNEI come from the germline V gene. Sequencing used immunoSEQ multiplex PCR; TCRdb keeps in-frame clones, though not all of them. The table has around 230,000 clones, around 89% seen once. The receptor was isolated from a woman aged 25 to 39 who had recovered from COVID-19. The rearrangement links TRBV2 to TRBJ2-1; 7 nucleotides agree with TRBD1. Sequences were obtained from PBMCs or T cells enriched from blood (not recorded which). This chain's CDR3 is CASSPGQAYNEQFF. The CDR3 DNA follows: TGTGCCAGCAGCCCCGGACAGGCCTACAATGAGCAGTTCTTC. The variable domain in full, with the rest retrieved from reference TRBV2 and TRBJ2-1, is EPEVTQTPSHQVTQMGQEVILRCVPISNHLYFYWYRQILGQKVEFLVSFYNNEISEKSEIFDDQFSVERPDGSNFTLKIRSTKLEDSAMYFCASSPGQAYNEQFFGPGTRLTVL.